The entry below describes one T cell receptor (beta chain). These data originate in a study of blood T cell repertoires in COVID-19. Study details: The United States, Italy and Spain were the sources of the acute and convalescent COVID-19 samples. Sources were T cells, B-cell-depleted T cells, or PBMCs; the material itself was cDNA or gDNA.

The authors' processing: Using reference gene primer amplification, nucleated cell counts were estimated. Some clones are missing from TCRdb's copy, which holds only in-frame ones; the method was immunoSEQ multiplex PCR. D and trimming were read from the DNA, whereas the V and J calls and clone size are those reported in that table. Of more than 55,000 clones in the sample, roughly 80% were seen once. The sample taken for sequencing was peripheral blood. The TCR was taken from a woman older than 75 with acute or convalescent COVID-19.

The CDR3 DNA reads TGTGCCAGCAGTGCCGGGACATCCTACGAGCAGTACTTC. This translates into CASSAGTSYEQYF. The chain recombines TRBV19 with TRBJ2-7; weak D call: TRBD1 (6 bases). In germline, CDR1 is LNHDA, CDR2 SQIVND (reference sequence). The germline V and J ends were trimmed by 9 bases and 1 base, with 13 bases remaining between them. This CDR3 is 13 amino acids long.